This T cell receptor beta chain was sequenced in a study of blood T cells in healthy people across ages. Broader study findings: TCR beta diversity per million T cells fell roughly linearly with age. CMV infection status of these donors was not known. With naive T cell percentage, TCR beta diversity showed a strong correlation.

The authors ran a second PCR of about 6 to 11 cycles using a sample-barcoded 5' primer and a J-beta primer mix. TCRdb reprocessed the 5' RACE reads via MiXCR and lists one record per CDR3 protein. In the table there are some 1.4 million distinct CDR3 sequences, 42% of which are singletons. The V gene lost 3 bases and the J gene lost 0 bases, with 10 bases spanning the gap. CDR1 and CDR2 (germline): MNHNS, SASEGT. The CDR3 consists of 15 residues. This clonotype was counted a few times. Its target is not known. Sequenced sample: blood. This chain links TRBV6-1 with TRBJ2-3; a possible D gene is TRBD2 (5 bases). This clonotype was sampled from a woman aged 18-30 years in good health. CDR3 DNA: TGTGCCAGCAGTGAGGCGAAGCGGAGCACAGATACGCAGTATTTT. Protein: CASSEAKRSTDTQYF.